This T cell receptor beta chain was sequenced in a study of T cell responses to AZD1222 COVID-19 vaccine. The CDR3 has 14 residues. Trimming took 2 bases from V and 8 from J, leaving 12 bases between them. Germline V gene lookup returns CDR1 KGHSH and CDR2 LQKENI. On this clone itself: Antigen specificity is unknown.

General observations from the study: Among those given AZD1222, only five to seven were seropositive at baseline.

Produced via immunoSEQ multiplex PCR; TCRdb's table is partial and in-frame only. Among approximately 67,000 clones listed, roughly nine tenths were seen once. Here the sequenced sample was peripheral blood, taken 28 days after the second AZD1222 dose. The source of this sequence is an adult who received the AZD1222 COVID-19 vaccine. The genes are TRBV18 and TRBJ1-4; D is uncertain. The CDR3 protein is CASSPGQPAEKLFF. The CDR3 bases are TGTGCCAGCTCACCAGGGCAGCCCGCGGAAAAACTGTTTTTT.